Each of the 20 T cell receptor beta chains below was sequenced from the same sample in a study of blood T cell repertoires in COVID-19. The repertoire was sequenced with immunoSEQ multiplex PCR; TCRdb's copy has only in-frame clones and lacks some. The table lists 150,000 or so clones, 87% of them singletons. Source material: peripheral blood. The receptor set was obtained from a woman aged 45-65 years with acute or convalescent COVID-19.

The chain links TRBV12-3 or TRBV12-4 to TRBJ2-3; D unclear. Trimming stripped 6 bases from V and 2 bases from J, with 6 bases between. The CDR3 loop spans 12 amino acids. DNA of the CDR3: TGTGCCAGCAGCCGGTTCACAGATACGCAGTATTTT. Protein product: CASSRFTDTQYF.

The gene calls are TRBV9 and TRBJ1-4; the match to TRBD1 covers 7 bases. The J segment lost 7 bases and the V segment lost 0 bases, leaving 6 bases of the junction unmatched. Germline V gene data show CDR1 as SGDLS and CDR2 as YYNGEE. The CDR3 runs to 15 residues. CDR3 nucleotide sequence: TGTGCCAGCAGCGTAGGGACAGGCGTCGGTGAAAAACTGTTTTTT. Protein: CASSVGTGVGEKLFF.

The V call is TRBV30, the J call TRBJ2-1; the D gene is possibly TRBD2 (5 bases). Trimming left V 4 bases short and J 8 bases short, with 12 bases between. CDR1 GTSNPN and CDR2 SVGIG come from the germline V gene (reference sequence). The CDR3 runs to 12 residues. The CDR3 region has the DNA TGTGCCTGGACTAGTACGAGGGATGAGCAGTTCTTC. Translation gives CAWTSTRDEQFF.

The chain recombines TRBV5-1 with TRBJ2-7, with D maybe TRBD2 (6 bases). Germline lookup yields CDR1 SGHRS and CDR2 YFSETQ. The V end lost 0 bases, the J end lost 6 bases, and 10 bases lay between the germline ends. There are 13 residues in the CDR3. This chain's CDR3 is CASSLDGGPEQYF. The CDR3 DNA reads as TGCGCCAGCAGCTTGGATGGAGGGCCCGAGCAGTACTTC.

V is TRBV13 and J is TRBJ2-1; D unresolved. V lost 5 bases and J lost 3, with 5 bases in between. Per the germline V gene, CDR1 is PRHDT and CDR2 is FYEKMQ (reference sequence). The CDR3 runs 12 residues. The CDR3 DNA sequence: TGTGCCAGCAGCCCCAACTACAATGAGCAGTTCTTC. Amino acid sequence: CASSPNYNEQFF.

V and J are TRBV5-1 and TRBJ1-2, with D maybe TRBD1 (6 bases). CDR1 is SGHRS and CDR2 is YFSETQ in the germline V gene. This CDR3 spans 15 amino acids. V shed 3 bases and J shed 6 bases, with 18 bases lying between them. The CDR3: CASSSTVQGTDGYTF. The CDR3 region has the DNA TGCGCCAGCAGCTCTACGGTACAGGGAACAGATGGCTACACCTTC. The full variable domain, with the rest looked up from reference TRBV5-1 and TRBJ1-2, is KAGVTQTPRYLIKTRGQQVTLSCSPISGHRSVSWYQQTPGQGLQFLFEYFSETQRNKGNFPGRFSGRQFSNSRSEMNVSTLELGDSALYLCASSSTVQGTDGYTFGSGTRLTVV.

The chain recombines TRBV18 with TRBJ1-2; unclear D gene. The CDR3 is 14 residues long. Trimming took off 0 bases at V and 8 bases at J, with 13 bases between the two ends. Germline V gene lookup returns CDR1 KGHSH and CDR2 LQKENI. In DNA form, the CDR3 reads TGTGCCAGCTCACCACCAGCTTTGGCGGGGGGCTACACCTTC. The encoded protein is CASSPPALAGGYTF. Complete variable domain (other parts from reference TRBV18 and TRBJ1-2): NAGVMQNPRHLVRRRGQEARLRCSPMKGHSHVYWYRQLPEEGLKFMVYLQKENIIDESGMPKERFSAEFPKEGPSILRIQQVVRGDSAAYFCASSPPALAGGYTFGSGTRLTVV.

This clone was found once. This chain joins TRBV7-3 and TRBJ2-3; perhaps TRBD2 as D (5 bases). Germline CDR1 reads SGHTA; CDR2 reads FQGTGA. Trimming shortened V by 5 bases and J by 6 bases, and 9 bases separated the two germline ends. This CDR3 spans 12 amino acids. The CDR3 is CASSPPGDTQYF. The CDR3 nucleotides read TGTGCCAGCAGCCCCCCGGGGGATACGCAGTATTTT.

The chain uses TRBV6-5 and TRBJ2-5, with no clear D. CDR1 is MNHEY and CDR2 is SVGAGI in the germline V gene. V was shortened by 6 bases and J by 2 bases, with 4 bases between the two germline ends. The CDR3 runs 11 residues. CDR3: CASSRQETQYF. The DNA for the CDR3 is TGTGCCAGCAGCAGACAAGAGACCCAGTACTTC.

The rearrangement uses TRBV10-2 and TRBJ1-2, with a tentative D call TRBD1 (6 bases). Deletions cut 5 bases from V and 3 bases from J, with 13 bases between. Germline-derived CDR1 and CDR2 are WSHSY and SAAADI. The length of the CDR3 is 14 residues. CDR3 nucleotides: TGCGCCAGCAGTCAACAGGGTATAGACTATGGCTACACCTTC. Its translation: CASSQQGIDYGYTF.

The gene calls are TRBV7-9 and TRBJ1-1; D is unresolved. Germline V gene lookup returns CDR1 SEHNR and CDR2 FQNEAQ (reference sequence). The CDR3 length is 12 residues. Deletions cut 1 base from V and 9 bases from J, with 9 bases between. The CDR3 DNA follows: TGTGCCAGCAGCTTAGGGGCAGCCCAAGCTTTCTTT. Translating it yields CASSLGAAQAFF.

The genes are TRBV4-1 and TRBJ2-1, with no clear D. This CDR3 comprises 14 residues. From germline, CDR1 is MGHRA and CDR2 YSYEKL. Deletions cut 0 bases from V and 9 bases from J, with 12 bases between. The DNA of the CDR3 is TGCGCCAGCAGCCAAGATACGAGGATGAGTGAGCAGTTCTTC. Translating it yields CASSQDTRMSEQFF.

The CDR3 protein is CASSLNFPNTEAFF. The CDR3 nucleotides read TGTGCCAGCAGTTTGAACTTTCCGAACACTGAAGCTTTCTTT. The chain joins TRBV27 to TRBJ1-1; D gene uncertain. Trimming pared 3 bases from V and 1 base from J, leaving 9 bases between. The CDR3 has 14 amino acids. From germline, CDR1 is MNHEY and CDR2 SMNVEV (reference sequence).

V and J are TRBV9 and TRBJ1-3; 7 nucleotides align to TRBD1. V shed 3 bases and J 3 bases; nucleotides not matched to a gene: 12. This CDR3 is 17 amino acids long. The germline gives CDR1 SGDLS, CDR2 YYNGEE. CDR3 bases: TGTGCCAGCAGCGCTTATCCAGGGGGGACGAGTGGAAACACCATATATTTT. The encoded protein is CASSAYPGGTSGNTIYF.

The chain uses TRBV5-6 and TRBJ2-5, with 7 positions matching TRBD1. The CDR3 extends over 14 amino acids. The germline V gene encodes CDR1 SGHDT and CDR2 YYEEEE. V lost 2 bases to trimming and J lost 5 bases; unmatched junction nucleotides: 6. The CDR3 DNA sequence: TGTGCCAGCAGCTTAGACAGGGAGCGGGAGACCCAGTACTTC. Translation gives CASSLDRERETQYF. Looking up the rest from reference TRBV5-6 and TRBJ2-5 gives the full variable domain: DAGVTQSPTHLIKTRGQQVTLRCSPKSGHDTVSWYQQALGQGPQFIFQYYEEEERQRGNFPDRFSGHQFPNYSSELNVNALLLGDSALYLCASSLDRERETQYFGPGTRLLVL.

A note on this clone: Other DNA sequences in this sample translate to the same CDR3. The rearrangement uses TRBV18 and TRBJ2-7, with D maybe TRBD1 (5 bases). V lost 3 bases to trimming and J lost 2 bases, with 8 bases between them. CDR3 size: 13 residues. CDR1 is KGHSH, CDR2 LQKENI, per germline. The CDR3 loop is CASSPGQTYEQYF. Written as DNA, the CDR3 is TGTGCCAGCTCACCCGGACAAACCTACGAGCAGTACTTC.

The chain recombines TRBV5-5 with TRBJ2-7, with a tentative D call TRBD1 (5 bases). V shed 2 bases and J shed 6 bases, with 12 bases lying between them. Germline CDR1 is SGHKS and CDR2 is YYEKEE (reference sequence). This CDR3 region has 13 residues. This CDR3 is CASSFVQAAEQYF. The CDR3, as DNA: TGTGCCAGCAGCTTTGTACAGGCGGCCGAGCAGTACTTC.

This chain joins TRBV7-3 and TRBJ1-5; a weak D match, TRBD1 (5 bases). The CDR3 has 17 residues. Germline V gives CDR1 SGHTA, CDR2 FQGTGA. The V gene lost 5 bases and the J gene lost 3 bases, with 20 bases spanning the gap. Written as DNA, the CDR3 is TGTGCCAGCAGCCTTTTCGGCAGGAGGGGCTCCAATCAGCCCCAGCATTTT. Translating gives CASSLFGRRGSNQPQHF.

This chain links TRBV7-2 with TRBJ2-2; D remains ambiguous. In germline, CDR1 is SGHTA, CDR2 FQGNSA. The CDR3 covers 13 residues. V was pared by 5 bases and J by 0 bases, with 4 bases between. The CDR3 nucleotides are TGTGCCAGCAGCACAACGAACACCGGGGAGCTGTTTTTT. Protein sequence: CASSTTNTGELFF.

This chain joins TRBV3-1 (or the pseudogene TRBV3-2) and TRBJ1-5, with 8 bases lining up with TRBD1. The CDR3 extends over 14 amino acids. V lost 4 bases to trimming and J lost 4 bases; unmatched junction nucleotides: 3. Germline CDR1 is LGHDT and CDR2 is YNNKEL (reference sequence). CDR3 nucleotide sequence: TGTGCCAGCAGCCCGACAGGGGAAAATCAGCCCCAGCATTTT. Translating it yields CASSPTGENQPQHF.